This TCR beta chain derives from a study of OX40 agonist ivuxolimab in advanced cancers. Study background: The dose-escalation cohort had hepatocellular carcinoma, melanoma, renal cell or head and neck cancer.

The protocol was immunoSEQ multiplex PCR, while the TCRdb copy is restricted to in-frame clones and leaves out a portion. This sample yields almost 90,000 clones, of which approximately 90% are seen a single time; more than 0.6% belongs to the top ten. General study points: CD8+ T cells showed, on average, more clonal expansion than CD4+ cells.

In the case of this clone: Its cognate antigen is unknown.

Germline CDR1 reads MNHEY; CDR2 reads SVGAGI. The CDR3 loop spans 16 amino acids. V was clipped by 4 bases and J by 3 bases; unmatched bases: 7. The clonotype comes from an adult with an advanced solid tumor such as melanoma, head and neck, liver or kidney cancer. The chain couples TRBV6-5 to TRBJ2-1; 9 bases align to TRBD1. The specimen comprised CD4+ or CD8+ T cells sorted from blood, sampled in a trial of the OX40 agonist ivuxolimab. The CDR3 bases are TGTGCCAGCAGTTTCCGGGGACAGGGTCTCTACAATGAGCAGTTCTTC. Translated: CASSFRGQGLYNEQFF.